This T cell receptor (beta chain) was recorded in a study of regulatory T cells in long-lasting Graves disease. Study conclusions and caveats: Persistent disease was associated with favored TRBV28 usage and with favored use of TRBJ1-2 and TRBJ2-5.

HTBI primers from iRepertoire and Arm-PCR of CDR3 regions yielded the TCR beta libraries. Each CDR3 protein is one row after TCRdb ran MiXCR on the multiplex PCR reads. The sample has about 240,000 distinct CDR3 sequences; just over 20% are singletons. This CDR3 has 13 amino acids. The germline V gene has CDR1 SGHTA and CDR2 FQGNSA. The V gene end was trimmed by 2 bases and the J gene end by 7 bases; junction bases not matched to a gene: 3. The time point here: newly diagnosed GD, antithyroid drugs for less than 3 months. Extracted PBMC RNA gave rise to the TCR library. Xi'an, China, was home to the endocrinology department that provided patients. This clonotype has a count of ten or more. Its antigen remains unidentified.

Here the sequenced sample was peripheral blood mononuclear cells (PBMCs), taken at new diagnosis, from a patient treated with antithyroid drugs. This TCR came from a female donor with Graves disease. This sequence joins TRBV7-2 and TRBJ1-2, with TRBD1 matching 8 bases. Here the CDR3 reads CASSLPDRGGYTF. The DNA for the CDR3 is TGTGCCAGCAGCTTACCCGACAGGGGTGGCTACACCTTC. Together with reference TRBV7-2 and TRBJ1-2, the CDR3 gives the full variable domain: GAGVSQSPSNKVTEKGKDVELRCDPISGHTALYWYRQSLGQGLEFLIYFQGNSAPDKSGLPSDRFSAERTGGSVSTLTIQRTQQEDSAVYLCASSLPDRGGYTFGSGTRLTVV.